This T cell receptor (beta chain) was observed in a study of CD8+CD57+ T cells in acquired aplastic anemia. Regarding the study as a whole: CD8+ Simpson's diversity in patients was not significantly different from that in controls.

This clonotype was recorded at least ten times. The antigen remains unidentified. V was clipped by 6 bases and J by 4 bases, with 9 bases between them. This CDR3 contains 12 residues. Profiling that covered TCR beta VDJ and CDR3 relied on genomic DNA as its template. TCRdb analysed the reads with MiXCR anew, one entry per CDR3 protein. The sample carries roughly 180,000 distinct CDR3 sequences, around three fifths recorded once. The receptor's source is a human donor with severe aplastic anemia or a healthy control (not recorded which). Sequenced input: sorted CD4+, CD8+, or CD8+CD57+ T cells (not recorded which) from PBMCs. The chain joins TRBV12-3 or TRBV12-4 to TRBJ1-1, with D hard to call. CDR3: CASSPLSTEAFF. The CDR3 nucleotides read TGTGCCAGCAGCCCTTTAAGCACTGAAGCTTTCTTT.